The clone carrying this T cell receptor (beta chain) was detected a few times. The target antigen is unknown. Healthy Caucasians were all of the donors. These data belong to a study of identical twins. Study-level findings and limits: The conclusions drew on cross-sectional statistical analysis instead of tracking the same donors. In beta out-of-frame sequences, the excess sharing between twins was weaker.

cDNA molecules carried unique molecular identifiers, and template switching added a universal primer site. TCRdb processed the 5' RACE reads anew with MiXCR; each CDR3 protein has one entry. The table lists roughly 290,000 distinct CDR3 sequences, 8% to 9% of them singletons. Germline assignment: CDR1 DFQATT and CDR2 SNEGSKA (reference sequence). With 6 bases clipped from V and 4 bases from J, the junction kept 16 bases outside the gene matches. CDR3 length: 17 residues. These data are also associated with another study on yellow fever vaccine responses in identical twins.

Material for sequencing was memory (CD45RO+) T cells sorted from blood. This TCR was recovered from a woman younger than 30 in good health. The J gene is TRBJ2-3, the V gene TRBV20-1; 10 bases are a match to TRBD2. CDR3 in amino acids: CSATPPSGGPEADTQYF. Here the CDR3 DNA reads TGCAGTGCGACCCCTCCTAGCGGGGGACCAGAGGCAGATACGCAGTATTTT.